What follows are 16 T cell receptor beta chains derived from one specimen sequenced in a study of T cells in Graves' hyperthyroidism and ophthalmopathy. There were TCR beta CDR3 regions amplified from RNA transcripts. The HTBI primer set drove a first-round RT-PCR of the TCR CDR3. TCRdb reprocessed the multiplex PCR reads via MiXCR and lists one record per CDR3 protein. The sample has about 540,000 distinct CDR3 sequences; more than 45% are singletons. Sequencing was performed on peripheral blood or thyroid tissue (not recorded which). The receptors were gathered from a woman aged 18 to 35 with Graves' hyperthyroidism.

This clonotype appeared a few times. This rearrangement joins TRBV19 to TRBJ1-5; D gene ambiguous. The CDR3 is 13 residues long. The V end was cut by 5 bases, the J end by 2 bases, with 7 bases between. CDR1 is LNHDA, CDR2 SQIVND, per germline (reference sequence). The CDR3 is CASSWRGNQPQHF. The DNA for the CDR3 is TGTGCCAGTAGTTGGAGGGGCAATCAGCCCCAGCATTTT.

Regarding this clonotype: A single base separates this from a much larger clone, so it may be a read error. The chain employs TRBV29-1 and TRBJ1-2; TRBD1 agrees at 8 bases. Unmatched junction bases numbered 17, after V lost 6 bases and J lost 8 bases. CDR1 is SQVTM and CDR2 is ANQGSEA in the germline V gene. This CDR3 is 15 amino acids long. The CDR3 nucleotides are TGCAGCGTCGAGAACCACGGACAGGGCCAAGGAGGCTACACCTTC. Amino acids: CSVENHGQGQGGYTF.

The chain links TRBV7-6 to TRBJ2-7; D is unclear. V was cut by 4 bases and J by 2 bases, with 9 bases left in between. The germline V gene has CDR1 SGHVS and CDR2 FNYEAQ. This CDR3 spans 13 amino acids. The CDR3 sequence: CASSSDWPYEQYF. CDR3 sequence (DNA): TGTGCCAGCAGCTCCGACTGGCCCTACGAGCAGTACTTC. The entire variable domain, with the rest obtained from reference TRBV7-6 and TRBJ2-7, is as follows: GAGVSQSPRYKVTKRGQDVALRCDPISGHVSLYWYRQALGQGPEFLTYFNYEAQQDKSGLPNDRFSAERPEGSISTLTIQRTEQRDSAMYRCASSSDWPYEQYFGPGTRLTVT.

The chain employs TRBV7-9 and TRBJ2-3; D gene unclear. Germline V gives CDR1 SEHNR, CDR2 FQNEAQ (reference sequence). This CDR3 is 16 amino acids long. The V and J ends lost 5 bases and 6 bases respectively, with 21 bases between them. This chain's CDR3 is CASSQDALLPQDTQYF. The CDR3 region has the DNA TGTGCCAGCAGCCAAGACGCGTTACTACCGCAGGATACGCAGTATTTT.

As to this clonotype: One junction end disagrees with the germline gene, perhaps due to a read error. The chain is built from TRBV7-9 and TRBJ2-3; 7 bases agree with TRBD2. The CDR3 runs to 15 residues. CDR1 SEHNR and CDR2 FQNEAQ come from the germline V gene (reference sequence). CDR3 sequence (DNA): TGCGCCAGCAGCTTCCTCGGGGGGAGCACAGATACGCAGTATTTT. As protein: CASSFLGGSTDTQYF.

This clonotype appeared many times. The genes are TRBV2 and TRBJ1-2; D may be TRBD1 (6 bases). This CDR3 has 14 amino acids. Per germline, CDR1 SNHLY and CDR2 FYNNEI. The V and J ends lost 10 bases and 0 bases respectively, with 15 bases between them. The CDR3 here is CANKHRASNYGYTF. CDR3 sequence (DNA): TGTGCCAACAAACACAGGGCGTCTAACTATGGCTACACCTTC. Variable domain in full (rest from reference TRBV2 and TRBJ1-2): EPEVTQTPSHQVTQMGQEVILRCVPISNHLYFYWYRQILGQKVEFLVSFYNNEISEKSEIFDDQFSVERPDGSNFTLKIRSTKLEDSAMYFCANKHRASNYGYTFGSGTRLTVV.

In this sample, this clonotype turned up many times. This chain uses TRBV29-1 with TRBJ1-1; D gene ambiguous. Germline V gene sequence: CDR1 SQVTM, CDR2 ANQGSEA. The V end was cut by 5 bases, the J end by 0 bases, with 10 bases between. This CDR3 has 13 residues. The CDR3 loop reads CSVRTVMNTEAFF. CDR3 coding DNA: TGCAGCGTTCGGACGGTAATGAACACTGAAGCTTTCTTT. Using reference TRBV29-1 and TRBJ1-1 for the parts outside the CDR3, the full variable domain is SAVISQKPSRDICQRGTSLTIQCQVDSQVTMMFWYRQQPGQSLTLIATANQGSEATYESGFVIDKFPISRPNLTFSTLTVSNMSPEDSSIYLCSVRTVMNTEAFFGQGTRLTVV.

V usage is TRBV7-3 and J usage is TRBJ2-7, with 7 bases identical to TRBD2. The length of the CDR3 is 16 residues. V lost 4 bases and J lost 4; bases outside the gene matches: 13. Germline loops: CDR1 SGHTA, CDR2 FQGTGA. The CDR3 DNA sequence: TGTGCCAGCAGCTGGGGAGGGGCGGGAGATCTGTACGAGCAGTACTTC. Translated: CASSWGGAGDLYEQYF.

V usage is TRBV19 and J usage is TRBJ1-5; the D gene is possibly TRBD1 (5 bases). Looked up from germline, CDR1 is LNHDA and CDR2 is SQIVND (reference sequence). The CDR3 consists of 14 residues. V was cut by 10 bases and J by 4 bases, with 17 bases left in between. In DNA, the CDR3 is TGTGCCACCAATTCACAGGTCCCAAATCAGCCCCAGCATTTT. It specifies CATNSQVPNQPQHF.

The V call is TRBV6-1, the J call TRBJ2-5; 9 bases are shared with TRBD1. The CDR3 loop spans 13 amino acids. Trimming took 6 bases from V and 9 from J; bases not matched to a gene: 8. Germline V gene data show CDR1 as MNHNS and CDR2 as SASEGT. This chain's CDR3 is CASRGGQGSPQYF. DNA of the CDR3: TGTGCCAGCAGGGGGGGACAGGGCTCGCCCCAGTACTTC.

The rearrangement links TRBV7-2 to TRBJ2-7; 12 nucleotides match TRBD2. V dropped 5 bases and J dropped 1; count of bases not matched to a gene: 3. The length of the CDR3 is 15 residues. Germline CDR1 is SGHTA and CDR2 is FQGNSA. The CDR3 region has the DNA TGTGCCAGCAGCCGGACTAGCGGGGAATCCTACGAGCAGTACTTC. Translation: CASSRTSGESYEQYF.

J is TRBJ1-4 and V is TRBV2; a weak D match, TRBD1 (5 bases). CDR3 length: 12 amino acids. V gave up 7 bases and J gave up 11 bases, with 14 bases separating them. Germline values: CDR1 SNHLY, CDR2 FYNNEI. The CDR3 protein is CASNDLGAKLFF. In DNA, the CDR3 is TGTGCCAGCAATGACTTAGGGGCGAAACTGTTTTTT.

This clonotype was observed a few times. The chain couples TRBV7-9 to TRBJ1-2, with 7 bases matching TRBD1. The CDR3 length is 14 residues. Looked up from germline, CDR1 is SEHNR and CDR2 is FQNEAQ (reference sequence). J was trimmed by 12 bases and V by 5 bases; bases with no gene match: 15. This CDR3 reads CASSPRTRQGIDTF. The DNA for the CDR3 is TGTGCCAGCAGCCCGCGAACAAGACAGGGTATTGACACCTTC.

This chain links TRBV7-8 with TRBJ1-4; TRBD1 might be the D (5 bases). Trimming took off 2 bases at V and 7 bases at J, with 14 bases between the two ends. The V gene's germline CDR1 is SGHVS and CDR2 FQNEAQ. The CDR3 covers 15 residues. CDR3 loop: CASSLNVDGGEKLFF. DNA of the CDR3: TGTGCCAGCAGCTTAAACGTCGATGGGGGTGAAAAACTGTTTTTT.

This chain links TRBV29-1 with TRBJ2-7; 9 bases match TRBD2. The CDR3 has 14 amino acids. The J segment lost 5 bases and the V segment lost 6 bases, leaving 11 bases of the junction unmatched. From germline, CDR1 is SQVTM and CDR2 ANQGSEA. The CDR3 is CSVSGLAGSHEQYF. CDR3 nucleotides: TGCAGCGTGAGTGGGCTAGCGGGGTCCCACGAGCAGTACTTC.

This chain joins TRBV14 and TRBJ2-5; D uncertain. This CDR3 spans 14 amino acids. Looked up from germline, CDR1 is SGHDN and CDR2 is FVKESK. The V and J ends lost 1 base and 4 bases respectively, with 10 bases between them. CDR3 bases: TGTGCCAGCAGCCAAGTCCTGATGGGAGAGACCCAGTACTTC. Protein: CASSQVLMGETQYF. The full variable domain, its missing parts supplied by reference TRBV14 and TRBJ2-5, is EAGVTQFPSHSVIEKGQTVTLRCDPISGHDNLYWYRRVMGKEIKFLLHFVKESKQDESGMPNNRFLAERTGGTYSTLKVQPAELEDSGVYFCASSQVLMGETQYFGPGTRLLVL.